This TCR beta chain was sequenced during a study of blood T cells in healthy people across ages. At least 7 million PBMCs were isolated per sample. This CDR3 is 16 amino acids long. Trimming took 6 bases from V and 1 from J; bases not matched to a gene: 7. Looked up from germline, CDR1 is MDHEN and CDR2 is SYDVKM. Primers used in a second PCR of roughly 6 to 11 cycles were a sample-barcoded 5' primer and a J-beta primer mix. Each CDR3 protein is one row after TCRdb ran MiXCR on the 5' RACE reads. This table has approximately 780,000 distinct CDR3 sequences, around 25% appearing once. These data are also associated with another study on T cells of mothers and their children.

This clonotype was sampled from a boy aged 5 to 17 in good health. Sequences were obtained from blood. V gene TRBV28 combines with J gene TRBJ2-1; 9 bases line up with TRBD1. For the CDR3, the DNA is TGTGCCAGCAGCTCCACCGGGACAGGGTCCTACAATGAGCAGTTCTTC. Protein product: CASSSTGTGSYNEQFF.